Shown below are 29 T cell receptor beta chains from a single sample sequenced in a study of blood T cell dynamics during melanoma immunotherapy. The time point is: pre-treatment baseline. The method was immunoSEQ multiplex PCR; TCRdb's version includes in-frame clones alone and lacks a portion of them. The sample records over 10,000 clones, approximately 84% being singletons. The starting material was blood, obtained from a patient treated with checkpoint blockade. These receptor sequences come from a human donor with melanoma.

CDR3 residues: CAIRGDRGLEQYF. The CDR3 DNA is TGTGCCATCAGGGGGGACAGGGGGCTAGAGCAGTACTTC. The V and J genes are TRBV10-3 and TRBJ2-7, with TRBD1 matching over 12 bases. From germline, CDR1 is ENHRY and CDR2 SYGVKD. The CDR3 is made up of 13 amino acids. J lost 7 bases, V lost 6 bases, and 4 bases had no gene match.

This clone has a handful of counts. The rearrangement links TRBV28 to TRBJ1-2; 8 bases are shared with TRBD1. This CDR3 is built from 16 residues. The V segment lost 5 bases and the J segment 0 bases; nucleotides outside the gene matches: 8. Germline CDR1 MDHEN, CDR2 SYDVKM. The CDR3, as DNA: TGTGCCAGCAGTACGTTCGGGACAGGCACTAACTATGGCTACACCTTC. Its protein is CASSTFGTGTNYGYTF.

This rearrangement joins TRBV23-1 to TRBJ1-5; D remains ambiguous. TRBV23-1 is reported as an ORF; its role is uncertain. This CDR3 is 15 amino acids long. V was clipped by 4 bases and J by 1 base, with 11 bases between them. The CDR3 reads CASSRKVRSNQPQHF. In nucleotides, the CDR3 is TGCGCCAGCAGTCGGAAGGTCAGGAGCAATCAGCCCCAGCATTTT.

This chain uses TRBV5-6 with TRBJ1-5; TRBD1 might be the D (5 bases). Germline assignment: CDR1 SGHDT and CDR2 YYEEEE. The CDR3 covers 16 residues. With 5 bases removed from V and 5 bases from J, the gap between germline ends came to 20 bases. CDR3 nucleotide sequence: TGTGCCAGCAGATCTCCGAGGGGACGGAATTATCAGCCCCAGCATTTT. Amino acids: CASRSPRGRNYQPQHF.

The chain uses TRBV6-5 and TRBJ2-7, with D perhaps being TRBD1 or TRBD2 (7 bases each). CDR1 MNHEY and CDR2 SVGAGI come from the germline V gene. CDR3 size: 13 residues. The ends were cut back, 6 bases at V and 3 bases at J, with 12 bases in the middle. CDR3 sequence: CASSSGTVYEQYF. In DNA, the CDR3 is TGTGCCAGCAGCAGCGGGACAGTCTACGAGCAGTACTTC.

This clone has only one observation. The rearrangement joins TRBV6-1 to TRBJ1-2; 7 bases are shared with TRBD1. The CDR3 covers 14 residues. Per the germline V gene, CDR1 is MNHNS and CDR2 is SASEGT. CDR3 DNA sequence: TGTAACGGGGCAAAACAGGGGTATAACTATGGCTACACCTTC. Protein sequence: CNGAKQGYNYGYTF.

V usage is TRBV4-2 and J usage is TRBJ2-5; TRBD1 matches 9 bases. Looked up from germline, CDR1 is LGHNA and CDR2 is YNFKEQ. After removal of 4 bases from V and 5 bases from J, the junction contained 8 bases not matched to a gene. The CDR3 runs to 15 residues. The CDR3, as DNA: TGTGCCAGCAGCCCCCAGGACAGGGGAGAGGAGACCCAGTACTTC. Encoded protein: CASSPQDRGEETQYF.

The chain has TRBV6-6 and TRBJ2-5, with D unresolved. This CDR3 comprises 14 residues. Trimming removed 2 bases at V and 4 bases at J, with 11 bases between. CDR1 and CDR2 (germline): MNHNY, SVGAGI (reference sequence). In nucleotides, the CDR3 is TGTGCCAGCAGTTACCGGCCCAGGTTAGAGACCCAGTACTTC. Translating it yields CASSYRPRLETQYF.

This clone showed up just once. V is TRBV7-2 and J is TRBJ1-3; no clear D gene. The germline V gene has CDR1 SGHTA and CDR2 FQGNSA. This CDR3 is 13 amino acids long. V was clipped by 7 bases and J by 0 bases, with 7 bases between them. CDR3 amino acids: CASKVVSGNTIYF. The CDR3 coding sequence is TGTGCCAGCAAGGTGGTCTCTGGAAACACCATATATTTT.

This chain joins TRBV15 and TRBJ2-7, with D tentatively TRBD1 (6 bases). Germline values: CDR1 LNHNV, CDR2 YYDKDF (reference sequence). The V end lost 0 bases, the J end lost 5 bases, and 20 bases lay between the germline ends. The CDR3 is 17 residues long. The CDR3 nucleotides read TGTGCCACCAGCAGAGATGTGGGGTGGACTGGGGGCGACGAGCAGTACTTC. Its protein is CATSRDVGWTGGDEQYF.

The genes are TRBV6-1 and TRBJ2-2; possible D gene TRBD2, 5 bases. V lost 1 base to trimming and J lost 3 bases, with 9 bases between them. This CDR3 is built from 15 residues. In germline, CDR1 is MNHNS, CDR2 SASEGT. CDR3 protein: CASSEGAVDTGELFF. The CDR3 coding sequence is TGTGCCAGCAGTGAAGGAGCGGTGGACACCGGGGAGCTGTTTTTT.

V gene TRBV7-9 combines with J gene TRBJ2-1, with unresolved D. The germline V gene encodes CDR1 SEHNR and CDR2 FQNEAQ (reference sequence). V lost 4 bases and J 14 bases, leaving 12 bases between the germline ends. The CDR3 extends over 11 amino acids. CDR3: CASSSELSEFF. CDR3 coding DNA: TGTGCCAGCAGCTCCGAGCTTTCCGAGTTCTTC. The entire variable domain, with the rest obtained from reference TRBV7-9 and TRBJ2-1, is as follows: DTGVSQNPRHKITKRGQNVTFRCDPISEHNRLYWYRQTLGQGPEFLTYFQNEAQLEKSRLLSDRFSAERPKGSFSTLEIQRTEQGDSAMYLCASSSELSEFFGPGTRLTVL.

The chain links TRBV7-9 to TRBJ2-3, with D perhaps being TRBD1 or TRBD2 (5 bases each). V was cut by 8 bases and J by 8 bases, with 8 bases left in between. In germline, CDR1 is SEHNR, CDR2 FQNEAQ (reference sequence). CDR3 length equals 10 residues. CDR3 sequence reads: CASAGGTQYF. As DNA, the CDR3 is TGTGCCAGCGCTGGGGGTACGCAGTATTTT. Looking up the rest from reference TRBV7-9 and TRBJ2-3 gives the full variable domain: DTGVSQNPRHKITKRGQNVTFRCDPISEHNRLYWYRQTLGQGPEFLTYFQNEAQLEKSRLLSDRFSAERPKGSFSTLEIQRTEQGDSAMYLCASAGGTQYFGPGTRLTVL.

This clone is deemed medium-sized (0.01 to 0.1%). The chain carries TRBV4-1 and TRBJ1-5; D might be TRBD1 (5 bases). Trimming removed 4 bases from V and 4 bases from J, with 17 bases in between. This CDR3 is 16 amino acids long. Germline CDR1 and CDR2: MGHRA and YSYEKL. DNA of the CDR3: TGCGCCAGCAGCCGAGGGTCGGGACTTAGGAATCAGCCCCAGCATTTT. This translates into CASSRGSGLRNQPQHF.

This clone showed up just a few times. J is TRBJ2-7 and V is TRBV5-1; 12 nucleotides match TRBD2. This CDR3 contains 16 residues. The V and J ends lost 3 bases and 2 bases, in that order; junction bases with no gene match: 6. Germline CDR1 and CDR2: SGHRS and YFSETQ. The CDR3 protein is CASSWTLAGGAYEQYF. The CDR3 bases are TGCGCCAGCAGCTGGACACTAGCGGGGGGTGCCTACGAGCAGTACTTC.

The chain recombines TRBV2 with TRBJ2-1; D tentatively reads TRBD1 or TRBD2 (5 bases each). V shed 5 bases and J shed 5 bases, with 13 bases lying between them. The CDR3 totals 14 residues. Germline V gene lookup returns CDR1 SNHLY and CDR2 FYNNEI. Here the CDR3 reads CASSPQGPHNEQFF. DNA for the CDR3: TGTGCCAGCAGTCCCCAGGGACCCCACAATGAGCAGTTCTTC.

This sequence joins TRBV5-1 and TRBJ2-1; D gene uncertain. The V end lost 0 bases, the J end lost 7 bases, and 14 bases lay between the germline ends. The V gene's germline CDR1 is SGHRS and CDR2 YFSETQ. This CDR3 contains 15 residues. CDR3 nucleotides: TGCGCCAGCAGCTTGGGCGCTGCCCCTCTAAATGAGCAGTTCTTC. It is translated as CASSLGAAPLNEQFF.

This clone was counted a few times. This sequence joins TRBV6-5 and TRBJ2-7; D not certain. In germline, CDR1 is MNHEY, CDR2 SVGAGI. Trimming took 6 bases from V and 3 from J, leaving 15 bases between them. This CDR3 has 14 residues. The CDR3 sequence is CASSPNRAFYEQYF. For the CDR3, the DNA is TGTGCCAGCAGCCCCAACCGAGCATTCTACGAGCAGTACTTC.

The chain couples TRBV11-2 to TRBJ1-1, with 7 nucleotides matching TRBD1. Germline values: CDR1 SGHAT, CDR2 FQNNGV. With 5 bases clipped from V and 12 bases from J, the junction kept 15 bases outside the gene matches. The CDR3 contains 14 residues. In nucleotides, the CDR3 is TGTGCCAGCAGCGATACAGGGGAAGGTCTAGAGTCTTTCTTT. Encoded protein: CASSDTGEGLESFF.

A single count supports this clone. The CDR3: CASSLGPAGGTDTQYF. CDR3 coding DNA: TGTGCCAGCAGCTTAGGTCCAGCGGGCGGCACAGATACGCAGTATTTT. This chain links TRBV11-3 with TRBJ2-3; TRBD2 is a possible D gene (6 bases). Germline lookup yields CDR1 SGHNT and CDR2 YENEEA. The CDR3 runs 16 residues. V was cut by 1 base and J by 1 base, with 12 bases left in between.

This sequence joins TRBV7-5 and TRBJ1-1. TRBV7-5 is an annotated pseudogene. The CDR3 contains 14 residues. This chain's CDR3 is CARIAGGLDTEAFF. The CDR3 bases are TGTGCCAGAATAGCGGGGGGTTTGGACACTGAAGCTTTCTTT.

By proportion, this clone is large (0.1 to 1%). The CDR3 bases are TGTGCCAGCAGCTTAGGGACAGCTGTGTCTGGGGCCAACGTCCTGACTTTC. Translating it yields CASSLGTAVSGANVLTF. J is TRBJ2-6 and V is TRBV7-6, with a tentative D call TRBD1 (6 bases). The V gene lost 1 base and the J gene lost 1 base, with 11 bases spanning the gap. Germline CDR1 is SGHVS and CDR2 is FNYEAQ. The CDR3 is made up of 17 amino acids.

J is TRBJ1-3 and V is TRBV5-4; possibly TRBD1 for D (6 bases). CDR3 length equals 15 residues. Between the trimmed V and J ends, which lost 2 bases and 0 bases, there was a span of 9 bases. Germline V CDR1 and CDR2: SGHNT, YYREEE (reference sequence). CDR3 sequence reads: CASSLGGNSGNTIYF. For the CDR3, the DNA is TGTGCCAGCAGCTTAGGGGGGAACTCTGGAAACACCATATATTTT.

This clone occurred once. This sample includes further DNA sequences coding for the same CDR3. V gene TRBV11-2 combines with J gene TRBJ1-2, with 8 bases lining up with TRBD1. The CDR3 loop spans 15 amino acids. Germline V lookup: CDR1 SGHAT, CDR2 FQNNGV. V shed 0 bases and J 6 bases; nucleotides not matched to a gene: 6. The CDR3 here is CASSLDGRGPNGYTF. The CDR3, as DNA: TGTGCCAGCAGCTTAGATGGCAGGGGGCCCAATGGCTACACCTTC.

This chain uses TRBV18 with TRBJ2-1, with 7 bases that match TRBD1. Germline V lookup: CDR1 KGHSH, CDR2 LQKENI. J was trimmed by 0 bases and V by 3 bases; bases with no gene match: 8. The CDR3 spans 17 residues. This CDR3 reads CASSPRPGTDSYNEQFF. CDR3 sequence (DNA): TGTGCCAGCTCACCTCGACCCGGGACAGACTCCTACAATGAGCAGTTCTTC.

The chain couples TRBV6-6 to TRBJ2-7; D uncertain. Germline V gives CDR1 MNHNY, CDR2 SVGAGI (reference sequence). The V gene lost 2 bases and the J gene lost 3 bases, with 14 bases spanning the gap. The CDR3 contains 15 residues. In nucleotides, the CDR3 is TGTGCCAGCAGTTACGGGGTGATCTCGTACTACGAGCAGTACTTC. As protein: CASSYGVISYYEQYF.

The rearrangement joins TRBV19 to TRBJ1-5, with unresolved D. Germline V CDR1 and CDR2: LNHDA, SQIVND (reference sequence). V was cut by 1 base and J by 7 bases, with 8 bases left in between. The CDR3 extends over 13 amino acids. The CDR3 coding sequence is TGTGCCAGTAGTATAGTCCATCGCCAGCCCCAGCATTTT. Translating it yields CASSIVHRQPQHF.

CDR3 sequence: CASSLGQSSGANVLTF. The CDR3 DNA reads as TGTGCCAGCTCACTAGGACAAAGCTCTGGGGCCAACGTCCTGACTTTC. The chain recombines TRBV18 with TRBJ2-6, with D possibly being TRBD1 (5 bases). V shed 4 bases and J shed 0 bases, with 10 bases lying between them. This CDR3 spans 16 amino acids. The germline gives CDR1 KGHSH, CDR2 LQKENI.

V is TRBV6-6 and J is TRBJ2-7; possibly TRBD2 for D (5 bases). V was cut by 4 bases and J by 1 base, with 17 bases left in between. CDR1 and CDR2 from the germline V gene are MNHNY and SVGAGI (reference sequence). The CDR3 loop spans 16 amino acids. The CDR3 DNA sequence: TGTGCCAGCAGTTCCCCGACGGTGGGAGTTTCCTACGAGCAGTACTTC. Translation: CASSSPTVGVSYEQYF.